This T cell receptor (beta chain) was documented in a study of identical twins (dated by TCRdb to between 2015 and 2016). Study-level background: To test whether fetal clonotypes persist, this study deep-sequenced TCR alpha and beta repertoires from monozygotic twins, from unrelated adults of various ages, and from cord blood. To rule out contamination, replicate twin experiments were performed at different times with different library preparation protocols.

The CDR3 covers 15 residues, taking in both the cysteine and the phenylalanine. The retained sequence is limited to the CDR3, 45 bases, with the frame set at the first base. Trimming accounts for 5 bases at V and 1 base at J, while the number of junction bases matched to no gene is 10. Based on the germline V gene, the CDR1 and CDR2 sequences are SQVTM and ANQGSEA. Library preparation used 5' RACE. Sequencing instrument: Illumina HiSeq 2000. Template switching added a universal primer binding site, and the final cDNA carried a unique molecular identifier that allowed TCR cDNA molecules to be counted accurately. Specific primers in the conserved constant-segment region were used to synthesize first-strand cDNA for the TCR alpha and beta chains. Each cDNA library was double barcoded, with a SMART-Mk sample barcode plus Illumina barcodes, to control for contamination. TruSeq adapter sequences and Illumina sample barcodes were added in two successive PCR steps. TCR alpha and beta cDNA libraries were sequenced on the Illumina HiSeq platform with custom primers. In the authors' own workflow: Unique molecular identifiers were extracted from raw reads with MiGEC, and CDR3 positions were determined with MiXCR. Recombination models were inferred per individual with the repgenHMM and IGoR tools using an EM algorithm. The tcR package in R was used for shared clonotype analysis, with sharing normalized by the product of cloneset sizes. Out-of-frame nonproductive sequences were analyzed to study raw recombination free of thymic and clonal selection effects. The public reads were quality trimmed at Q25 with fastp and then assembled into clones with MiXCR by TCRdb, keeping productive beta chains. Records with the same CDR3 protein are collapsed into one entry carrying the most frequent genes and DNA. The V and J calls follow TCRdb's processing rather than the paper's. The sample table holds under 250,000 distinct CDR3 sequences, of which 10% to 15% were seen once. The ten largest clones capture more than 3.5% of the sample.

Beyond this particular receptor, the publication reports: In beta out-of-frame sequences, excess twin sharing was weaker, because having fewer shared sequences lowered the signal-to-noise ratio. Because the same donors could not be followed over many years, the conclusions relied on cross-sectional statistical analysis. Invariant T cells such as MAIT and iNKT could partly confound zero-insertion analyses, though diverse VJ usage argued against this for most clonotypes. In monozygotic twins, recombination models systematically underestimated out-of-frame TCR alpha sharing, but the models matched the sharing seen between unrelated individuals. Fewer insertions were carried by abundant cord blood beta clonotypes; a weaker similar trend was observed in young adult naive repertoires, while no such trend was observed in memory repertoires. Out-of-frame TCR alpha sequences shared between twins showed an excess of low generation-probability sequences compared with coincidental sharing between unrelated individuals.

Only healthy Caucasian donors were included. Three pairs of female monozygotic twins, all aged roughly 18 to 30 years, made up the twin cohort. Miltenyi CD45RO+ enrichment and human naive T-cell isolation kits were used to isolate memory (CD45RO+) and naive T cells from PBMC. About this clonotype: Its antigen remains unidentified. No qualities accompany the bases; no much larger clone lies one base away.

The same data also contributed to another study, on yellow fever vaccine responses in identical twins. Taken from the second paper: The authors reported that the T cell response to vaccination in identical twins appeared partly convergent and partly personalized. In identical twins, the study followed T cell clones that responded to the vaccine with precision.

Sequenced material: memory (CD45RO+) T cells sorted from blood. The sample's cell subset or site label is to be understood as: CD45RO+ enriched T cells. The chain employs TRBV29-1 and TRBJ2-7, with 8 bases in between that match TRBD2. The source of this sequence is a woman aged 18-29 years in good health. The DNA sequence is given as TGCAGCGTTACCAGAGGGAGCGGGAGATCCTACGAGCAGTACTTC. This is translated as CSVTRGSGRSYEQYF.